This T cell receptor beta chain was sequenced for a study of blood T cell repertoires in COVID-19. Whole-study context: The study drew acute and convalescent COVID-19 samples from the United States, Italy and Spain. Sample material is recorded as cDNA or gDNA derived from T cells, B-cell-depleted T cells, or PBMCs.

Per the study methods: Counts of nucleated cells, estimated from reference gene primer amplification, were obtained. Sequencing was performed with immunoSEQ multiplex PCR; in TCRdb, only in-frame clones are kept and a portion is missing. V and J calls and clone size are those listed in that table; D and trimming were worked out from the DNA. Of 150,000 or so clones in the sample, 75% to 90% are singletons; the top ten hold roughly 2.9%. The CDR3 loop spans 15 amino acids. V gave up 3 bases and J gave up 4 bases, with 13 bases separating them. Germline lookup yields CDR1 SGHDT and CDR2 YYEEEE. The sample comprised peripheral blood. The TCR originated in a woman aged 55-69 years with acute or convalescent COVID-19. This chain links TRBV5-6 with TRBJ1-4, with D possibly being TRBD1 (5 bases). CDR3 nucleotide sequence: TGTGCCAGCAGCTCTATGACAGCCTATAATGAAAAACTGTTTTTT. Residues: CASSSMTAYNEKLFF.